A single sample gave rise to the 29 T cell receptor beta chains below, sequenced in a study of blood T cell repertoires in COVID-19. Repertoires were generated with immunoSEQ multiplex PCR, while TCRdb's copy carries only in-frame clones and drops some. The table lists around 280,000 clones, nearly 90% of them singletons. Specimen: PBMCs or T cells enriched from blood (not recorded which). The receptors shown here come from a young woman with acute COVID-19.

CDR3 DNA: TGTGCCTGGATTCTACCAGGGGGGAAGGGATATGGCTACACCTTC. It is translated as CAWILPGGKGYGYTF. This rearrangement joins TRBV30 to TRBJ1-2, with TRBD1 matching 7 bases. Germline V gene lookup returns CDR1 GTSNPN and CDR2 SVGIG (reference sequence). CDR3 size: 15 residues. With 4 bases clipped from V and 5 bases from J, the junction kept 13 bases outside the gene matches.

The count of this clone is one. The chain recombines TRBV7-2 with TRBJ1-4, with D possibly matching TRBD1 (6 bases). CDR1 and CDR2 (germline): SGHTA, FQGNSA. With 5 bases removed from V and 4 bases from J, the gap between germline ends came to 14 bases. The length of the CDR3 is 15 residues. Here the CDR3 DNA reads TGTGCCAGCAGCGCAAACAGGGCATTTAATGAAAAACTGTTTTTT. Translating gives CASSANRAFNEKLFF.

This chain uses TRBV7-9 with TRBJ2-7, with 10 bases aligning to TRBD2. Per the germline V gene, CDR1 is SEHNR and CDR2 is FQNEAQ (reference sequence). This CDR3 spans 16 amino acids. Trimming took 4 bases from V and 4 from J; bases not matched to a gene: 10. The CDR3 coding sequence is TGTGCCAGCAGCTCACCCTCCGGGACTAGCGTTTACGAGCAGTACTTC. This gives the protein CASSSPSGTSVYEQYF.

The chain employs TRBV19 and TRBJ2-3; 9 bases map to TRBD2. The junction had 6 bases not matched to a gene; V was cut back by 4 bases and J by 1 base. The CDR3 contains 16 residues. Germline CDR1 is LNHDA and CDR2 is SQIVND (reference sequence). CDR3: CASSRFSGSGTDTQYF. The DNA of the CDR3 is TGTGCCAGTAGTAGGTTTAGCGGGAGTGGCACAGATACGCAGTATTTT.

V and J are TRBV4-1 and TRBJ2-1, with 9 bases lining up with TRBD2. The CDR3 is 16 residues long. Germline V gene data show CDR1 as MGHRA and CDR2 as YSYEKL. V lost 2 bases, J lost 8 bases, and 10 bases stayed unmatched. In DNA, the CDR3 is TGCGCCAGCAGCCAATCTCGCGGGAGGGCCGGCGATGAGCAGTTCTTC. It specifies CASSQSRGRAGDEQFF.

The gene calls are TRBV7-3 and TRBJ1-6, with 7 bases identical to TRBD1. The J segment lost 6 bases and the V segment lost 5 bases, leaving 4 bases of the junction unmatched. The CDR3 has 14 amino acids. The germline V gene has CDR1 SGHTA and CDR2 FQGTGA. CDR3 protein: CASSVDRANSPLHF. The CDR3 DNA reads as TGTGCCAGCAGCGTTGACAGGGCTAATTCACCCCTCCACTTT.

The gene calls are TRBV27 and TRBJ2-7; TRBD2 agrees at 7 bases. Germline assignment: CDR1 MNHEY and CDR2 SMNVEV (reference sequence). Trimming at V came to 2 bases and at J to 6 bases, leaving 10 bases not matched to a gene. CDR3 length equals 15 residues. CDR3 in DNA: TGTGCCAGCAGTTTAGCGCGGGAGTCCCCGACCGAGCAGTACTTC. It specifies CASSLARESPTEQYF.

The chain has TRBV19 and TRBJ2-3, with D possibly matching TRBD2 (7 bases). From germline, CDR1 is LNHDA and CDR2 SQIVND (reference sequence). Trimming cost V 3 bases and J 5 bases, with 27 bases left between them. This CDR3 has 19 residues. This CDR3 reads CASSIRISGGPFRGDTQYF. CDR3 sequence (DNA): TGTGCCAGTAGTATCCGGATTTCCGGGGGGCCCTTTAGGGGAGATACGCAGTATTTT.

V and J are TRBV3-1 (or the pseudogene TRBV3-2) and TRBJ1-2; 8 bases map to TRBD1. With V trimmed by 7 bases and J by 2 bases, 6 bases remained unmatched. In germline, CDR1 is LGHDT, CDR2 YNNKEL (reference sequence). There are 14 residues in the CDR3. Here the CDR3 reads CASTRTGSNYGYTF. CDR3 bases: TGTGCCAGCACCCGGACAGGGTCAAACTATGGCTACACCTTC.

The V and J genes are TRBV18 and TRBJ1-2; weak D call: TRBD1 (6 bases). The CDR3 spans 14 residues. V shed 4 bases and J shed 1 base, with 10 bases lying between them. CDR1 is KGHSH and CDR2 is LQKENI in the germline V gene. The CDR3 DNA is TGTGCCAGCTCACGGACAGAGGTTAACTATGGCTACACCTTC. Residues: CASSRTEVNYGYTF.

The chain is built from TRBV10-3 and TRBJ2-1; 8 nucleotides align to TRBD2. Unmatched junction bases numbered 12, after V lost 4 bases and J lost 7 bases. Germline CDR1 reads ENHRY; CDR2 reads SYGVKD. CDR3 length: 16 amino acids. CDR3 amino acids: CAISAQVAGIGNEQFF. In nucleotides, the CDR3 is TGTGCCATCAGTGCTCAGGTAGCGGGGATTGGGAATGAGCAGTTCTTC.

The V and J genes are TRBV3-1 (or the pseudogene TRBV3-2) and TRBJ2-1; D ambiguous. The germline gives CDR1 LGHDT, CDR2 YNNKEL (reference sequence). The CDR3 extends over 12 amino acids. With 0 bases removed from V and 8 bases from J, the gap between germline ends came to 5 bases. CDR3 loop: CASSQDFDEQFF. Written as DNA, the CDR3 is TGTGCCAGCAGCCAAGATTTCGATGAGCAGTTCTTC.

The chain employs TRBV27 and TRBJ2-5, with D unclear. The CDR3 runs to 13 residues. V lost 4 bases and J lost 0, with 6 bases in between. Germline V gene lookup returns CDR1 MNHEY and CDR2 SMNVEV (reference sequence). Here the CDR3 reads CASSWADQETQYF. The CDR3 bases are TGTGCCAGCAGTTGGGCAGACCAAGAGACCCAGTACTTC.

J is TRBJ1-2 and V is TRBV20-1, with D hard to call. The CDR3 contains 12 residues. The germline V gene encodes CDR1 DFQATT and CDR2 SNEGSKA (reference sequence). The V and J ends lost 3 bases and 4 bases respectively, with 9 bases between them. CDR3 nucleotide sequence: TGCAGTGCTAGTACGGACTCCTATGGCTACACCTTC. Protein sequence: CSASTDSYGYTF.

The chain uses TRBV18 and TRBJ2-3; TRBD2 matches 8 bases. After removal of 3 bases from V and 4 bases from J, the junction contained 6 bases not matched to a gene. The germline V gene has CDR1 KGHSH and CDR2 LQKENI. CDR3 length: 15 residues. The CDR3 is CASSPLAGGADTQYF. The CDR3, as DNA: TGTGCCAGCTCACCGCTTGCGGGGGGCGCAGATACGCAGTATTTT.

This clone was observed a single time. CDR3 DNA sequence: TGTGCCAGCAGTTACAATCAGATGAACACTGAAGCTTTCTTT. Amino acids: CASSYNQMNTEAFF. The chain links TRBV6-6 to TRBJ1-1; D remains ambiguous. The CDR3 runs 14 residues. The V gene lost 2 bases and the J gene lost 0 bases, with 7 bases spanning the gap. Germline V gene sequence: CDR1 MNHNY, CDR2 SVGAGI (reference sequence).

The chain is built from TRBV9 and TRBJ1-3; possible D gene TRBD1, 5 bases. Looked up from germline, CDR1 is SGDLS and CDR2 is YYNGEE. With 3 bases removed from V and 0 bases from J, the gap between germline ends came to 13 bases. This CDR3 has 16 amino acids. In DNA, the CDR3 is TGTGCCAGCAGCGAGTCAGGACACTTCTCTGGAAACACCATATATTTT. Encoded protein: CASSESGHFSGNTIYF.

V gene TRBV20-1 combines with J gene TRBJ1-1; unclear D gene. The length of the CDR3 is 11 residues. Per the germline V gene, CDR1 is DFQATT and CDR2 is SNEGSKA (reference sequence). V lost 6 bases and J lost 6, with 11 bases in between. CDR3 protein: CSASRESEAFF. The CDR3 DNA follows: TGCAGTGCAAGTCGAGAGTCTGAAGCTTTCTTT.

This clone was recorded once. The chain links TRBV14 to TRBJ2-1; 11 positions match TRBD2. Germline-derived CDR1 and CDR2 are SGHDN and FVKESK. The CDR3 totals 16 residues. The V segment lost 4 bases and the J segment 6 bases; nucleotides outside the gene matches: 8. The CDR3 bases are TGTGCCAGCAGCCCGCTAGCGGGAGGTTCCGGCAATGAGCAGTTCTTC. This sequence encodes CASSPLAGGSGNEQFF.

The chain carries TRBV5-1 and TRBJ1-1; TRBD1 matches at 8 bases. The CDR3 contains 13 residues. The V and J ends lost 4 bases and 6 bases, in that order; junction bases with no gene match: 5. From germline, CDR1 is SGHRS and CDR2 YFSETQ. In DNA, the CDR3 is TGCGCCAGCAGCAAGACAGGGGTCTCTGAAGCTTTCTTT. This codes for CASSKTGVSEAFF.

This chain links TRBV5-4 with TRBJ1-6; weak D call: TRBD1 (5 bases). Germline CDR1 is SGHNT and CDR2 is YYREEE (reference sequence). Trimming took 3 bases from V and 4 from J, leaving 14 bases between them. The CDR3 loop spans 16 amino acids. The CDR3 loop reads CASSSAGPQYNSPLHF. The CDR3 DNA reads as TGTGCCAGCAGCTCGGCGGGGCCCCAATATAATTCACCCCTCCACTTT. Full variable domain (remainder filled in from reference TRBV5-4 and TRBJ1-6): ETGVTQSPTHLIKTRGQQVTLRCSSQSGHNTVSWYQQALGQGPQFIFQYYREEENGRGNFPPRFSGLQFPNYSSELNVNALELDDSALYLCASSSAGPQYNSPLHFGNGTRLTVT.

This clone was counted a few times. The chain is built from TRBV6-1 and TRBJ1-2, with unresolved D. There are 13 residues in the CDR3. Looked up from germline, CDR1 is MNHNS and CDR2 is SASEGT. Trimming removed 1 base from V and 2 bases from J, with 5 bases in between. This CDR3 reads CASSEVENYGYTF. CDR3 DNA sequence: TGTGCCAGCAGTGAAGTGGAGAACTATGGCTACACCTTC.

The table lists this clone with a few counts. Other DNA sequences in this specimen translate into the identical CDR3. This chain connects TRBV20-1 to TRBJ2-5, with 9 bases matching TRBD1. The CDR3 extends over 13 amino acids. V shed 3 bases, J shed 3 bases, and the junction held 2 bases outside the gene matches. Germline V lookup: CDR1 DFQATT, CDR2 SNEGSKA (reference sequence). DNA of the CDR3: TGCAGTGCTAGTCGGACAGGGGAAGAGACCCAGTACTTC. It translates to CSASRTGEETQYF.

The chain uses TRBV10-3 and TRBJ1-1, with TRBD1 as a possible D gene (5 bases). CDR3 length: 16 residues. V was shortened by 5 bases and J by 1 base, with 17 bases between the two germline ends. Germline V gives CDR1 ENHRY, CDR2 SYGVKD. CDR3 bases: TGTGCCATCAGTCGGCTGGCGGGGACGGAGAACACTGAAGCTTTCTTT. This gives the protein CAISRLAGTENTEAFF.

This rearrangement joins TRBV30 to TRBJ2-5; 7 bases fit TRBD2. V shed 3 bases and J 5 bases; nucleotides not matched to a gene: 6. In germline, CDR1 is GTSNPN, CDR2 SVGIG (reference sequence). This CDR3 comprises 13 residues. The CDR3 DNA is TGTGCCTGGAGCGGGGGGATAGCGGAGACCCAGTACTTC. Its translation is CAWSGGIAETQYF.

The chain couples TRBV27 to TRBJ2-2; possible D gene TRBD2, 6 bases. CDR1 and CDR2 (germline): MNHEY, SMNVEV (reference sequence). The length of the CDR3 is 15 residues. Trimming took 3 bases from V and 0 from J, leaving 8 bases between them. The CDR3 DNA follows: TGTGCCAGCAGTTTTGGCGGGACGAACACCGGGGAGCTGTTTTTT. As protein: CASSFGGTNTGELFF.

In its sample, this clone was seen a few times. V is TRBV28 and J is TRBJ2-3; TRBD2 matches 11 bases. J was trimmed by 6 bases and V by 2 bases; bases with no gene match: 13. The CDR3 has 18 amino acids. CDR1 and CDR2 from the germline V gene are MDHEN and SYDVKM. CDR3 sequence (DNA): TGTGCCAGCAGTTTACTAGCGGGAGGAGGTGGGAGAGGGGATACGCAGTATTTT. Its translation is CASSLLAGGGGRGDTQYF. The whole variable domain, remainder taken from reference TRBV28 and TRBJ2-3, is DVKVTQSSRYLVKRTGEKVFLECVQDMDHENMFWYRQDPGLGLRLIYFSYDVKMKEKGDIPEGYSVSREKKERFSLILESASTNQTSMYLCASSLLAGGGGRGDTQYFGPGTRLTVL.

The chain carries TRBV7-3 and TRBJ2-1, with D uncertain. The CDR3 is 15 amino acids. Trimming took 5 bases from V and 0 from J, leaving 11 bases between them. CDR1 is SGHTA, CDR2 FQGTGA, per germline. CDR3 protein: CASSPLGGSYNEQFF. DNA of the CDR3: TGTGCCAGCAGCCCCCTCGGCGGCTCCTACAATGAGCAGTTCTTC.

Only a few counts were recorded for this clone. This rearrangement joins TRBV28 to TRBJ1-2; possibly TRBD1 for D (5 bases). There are 14 residues in the CDR3. CDR1 is MDHEN, CDR2 SYDVKM, per germline. V lost 6 bases and J lost 5, with 16 bases in between. CDR3 bases: TGTGCCAGCAGACTAGCGACAGCATTATATGGCTACACCTTC. Its translation: CASRLATALYGYTF.